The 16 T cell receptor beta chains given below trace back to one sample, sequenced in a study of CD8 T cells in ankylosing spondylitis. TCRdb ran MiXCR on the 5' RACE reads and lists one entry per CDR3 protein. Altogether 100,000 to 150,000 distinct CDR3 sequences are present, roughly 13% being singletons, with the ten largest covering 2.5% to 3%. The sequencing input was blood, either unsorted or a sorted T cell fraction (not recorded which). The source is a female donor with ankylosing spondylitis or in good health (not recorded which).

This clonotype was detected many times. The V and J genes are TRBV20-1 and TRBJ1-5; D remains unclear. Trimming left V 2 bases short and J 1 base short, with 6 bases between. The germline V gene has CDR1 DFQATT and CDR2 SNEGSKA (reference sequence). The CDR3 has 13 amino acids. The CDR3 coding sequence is TGCAGTGCTAGACCCCGGAGCAATCAGCCCCAGCATTTT. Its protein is CSARPRSNQPQHF.

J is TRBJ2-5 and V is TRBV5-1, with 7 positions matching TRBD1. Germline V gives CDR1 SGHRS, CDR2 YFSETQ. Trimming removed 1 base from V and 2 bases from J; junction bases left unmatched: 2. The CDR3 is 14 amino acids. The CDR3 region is CASSLRDSQETQYF. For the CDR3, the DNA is TGCGCCAGCAGCTTGAGGGACAGTCAAGAGACCCAGTACTTC.

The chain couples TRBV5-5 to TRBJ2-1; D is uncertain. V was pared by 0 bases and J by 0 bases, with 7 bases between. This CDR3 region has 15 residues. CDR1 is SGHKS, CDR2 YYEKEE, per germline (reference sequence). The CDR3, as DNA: TGTGCCAGCAGCTTGGACGGCTTCTCCTACAATGAGCAGTTCTTC. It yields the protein CASSLDGFSYNEQFF.

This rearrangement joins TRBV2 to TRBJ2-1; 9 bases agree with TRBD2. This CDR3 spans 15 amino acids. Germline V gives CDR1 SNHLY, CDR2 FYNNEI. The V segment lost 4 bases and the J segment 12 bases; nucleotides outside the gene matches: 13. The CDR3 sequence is CASSAGTSYNEGQFF. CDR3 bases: TGTGCCAGCAGTGCCGGGACTAGCTACAATGAGGGGCAGTTCTTC.

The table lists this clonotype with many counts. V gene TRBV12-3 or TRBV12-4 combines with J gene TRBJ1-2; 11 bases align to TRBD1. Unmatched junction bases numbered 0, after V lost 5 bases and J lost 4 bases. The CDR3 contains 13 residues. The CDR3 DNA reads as TGTGCCAGCAGTGGGACAGGGGGCTATGGCTACACCTTC. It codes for CASSGTGGYGYTF.

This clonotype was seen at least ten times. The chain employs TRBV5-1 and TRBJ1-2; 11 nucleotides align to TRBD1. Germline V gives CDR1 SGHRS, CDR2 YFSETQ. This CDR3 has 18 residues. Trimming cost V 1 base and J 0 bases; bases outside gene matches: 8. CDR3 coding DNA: TGCGCCAGCAGCTTGCAACCGGGACAGGGGGGAACTAACTATGGCTACACCTTC. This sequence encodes CASSLQPGQGGTNYGYTF.

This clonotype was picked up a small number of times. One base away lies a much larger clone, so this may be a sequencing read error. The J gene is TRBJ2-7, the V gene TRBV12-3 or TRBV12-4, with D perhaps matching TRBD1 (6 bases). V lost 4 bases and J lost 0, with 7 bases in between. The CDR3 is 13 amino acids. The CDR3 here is CASSWDNSYEQYF. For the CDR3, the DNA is TGTGCCAGCAGTTGGGACAACTCCTACGAGCAGTACTTC.

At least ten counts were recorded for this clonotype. The CDR3 protein is CASSEDSFPYNEQFF. In nucleotides, the CDR3 is TGCGCCAGCAGCGAGGACTCCTTTCCCTACAATGAGCAGTTCTTC. The chain couples TRBV5-1 to TRBJ2-1; D might be TRBD2 (5 bases). The length of the CDR3 is 15 residues. Deletions cut 4 bases from V and 2 bases from J, with 13 bases between. The germline V gene has CDR1 SGHRS and CDR2 YFSETQ. Supplemented by reference TRBV5-1 and TRBJ2-1, the full variable domain reads KAGVTQTPRYLIKTRGQQVTLSCSPISGHRSVSWYQQTPGQGLQFLFEYFSETQRNKGNFPGRFSGRQFSNSRSEMNVSTLELGDSALYLCASSEDSFPYNEQFFGPGTRLTVL.

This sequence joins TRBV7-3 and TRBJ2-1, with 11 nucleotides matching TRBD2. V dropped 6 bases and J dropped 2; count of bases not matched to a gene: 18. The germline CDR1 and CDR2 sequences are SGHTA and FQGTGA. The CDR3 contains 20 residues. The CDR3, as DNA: TGTGCCAGCAGTCACACTAGCGGGAGTCTAGGCGTAAGGGCCTACAATGAGCAGTTCTTC. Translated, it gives CASSHTSGSLGVRAYNEQFF.

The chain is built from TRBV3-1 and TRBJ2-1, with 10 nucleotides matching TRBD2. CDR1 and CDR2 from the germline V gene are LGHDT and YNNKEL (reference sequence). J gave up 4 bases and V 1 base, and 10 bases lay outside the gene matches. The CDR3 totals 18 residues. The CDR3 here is CASSQGQAGGSIYNEQFF. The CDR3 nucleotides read TGTGCCAGCAGCCAAGGGCAAGCGGGAGGGTCAATTTACAATGAGCAGTTCTTC.

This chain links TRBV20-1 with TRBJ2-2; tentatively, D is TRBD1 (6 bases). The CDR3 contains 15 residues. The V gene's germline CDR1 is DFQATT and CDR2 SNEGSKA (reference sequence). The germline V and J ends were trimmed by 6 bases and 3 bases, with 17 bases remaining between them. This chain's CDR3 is CSAQPGQPYTGELFF. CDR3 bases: TGCAGTGCCCAGCCGGGACAACCCTACACCGGGGAGCTGTTTTTT.

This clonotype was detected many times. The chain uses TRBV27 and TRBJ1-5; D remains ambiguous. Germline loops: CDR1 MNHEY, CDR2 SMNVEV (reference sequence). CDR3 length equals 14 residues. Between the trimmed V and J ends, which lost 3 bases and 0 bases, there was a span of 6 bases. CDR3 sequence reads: CASSFRGSNQPQHF. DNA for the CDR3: TGTGCCAGCAGTTTTCGGGGTAGCAATCAGCCCCAGCATTTT.

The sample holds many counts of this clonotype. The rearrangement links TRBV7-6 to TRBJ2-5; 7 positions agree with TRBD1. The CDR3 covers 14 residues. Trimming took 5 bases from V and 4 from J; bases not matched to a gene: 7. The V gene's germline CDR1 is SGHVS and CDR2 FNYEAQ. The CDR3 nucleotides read TGTGCCAGCAGCACTATGACAGGGCGAGAGACCCAGTACTTC. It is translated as CASSTMTGRETQYF.

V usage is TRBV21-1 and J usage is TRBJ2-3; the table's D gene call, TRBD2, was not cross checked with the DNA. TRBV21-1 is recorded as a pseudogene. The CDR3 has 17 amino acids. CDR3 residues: CARSGLPKSNITDTQYF. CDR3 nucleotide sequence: TGTGCCAGGAGCGGACTGCCCAAAAGCAATATCACAGATACGCAGTATTTT.

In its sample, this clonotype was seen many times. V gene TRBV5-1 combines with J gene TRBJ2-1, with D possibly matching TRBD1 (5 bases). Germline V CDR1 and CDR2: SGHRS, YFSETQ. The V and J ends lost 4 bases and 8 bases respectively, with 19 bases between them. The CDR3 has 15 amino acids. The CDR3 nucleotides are TGCGCCAGCAGCATTGGACAATCGGCTGCCGATGAGCAGTTCTTC. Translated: CASSIGQSAADEQFF.

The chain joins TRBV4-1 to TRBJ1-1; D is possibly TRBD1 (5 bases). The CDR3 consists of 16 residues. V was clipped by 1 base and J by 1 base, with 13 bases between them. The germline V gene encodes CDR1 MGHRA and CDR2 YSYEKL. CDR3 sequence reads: CASSQVRGIRNTEAFF. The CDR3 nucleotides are TGCGCCAGCAGCCAAGTACGGGGGATTCGGAACACTGAAGCTTTCTTT.